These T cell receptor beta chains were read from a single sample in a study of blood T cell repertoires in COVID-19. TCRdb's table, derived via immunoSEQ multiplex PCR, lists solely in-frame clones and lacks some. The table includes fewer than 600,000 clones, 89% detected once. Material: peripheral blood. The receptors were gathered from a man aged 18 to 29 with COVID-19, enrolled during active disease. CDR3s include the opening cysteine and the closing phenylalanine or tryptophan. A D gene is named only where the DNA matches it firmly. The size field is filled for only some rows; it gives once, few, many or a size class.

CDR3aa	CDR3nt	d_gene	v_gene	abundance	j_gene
CAWSVPPGLAGTLAKNIQYF	TGTGCCTGGAGTGTACCCCCGGGACTAGCGGGGACCTTAGCCAAAAACATTCAGTACTTC	TRBD2	TRBV30	-	TRBJ2-4
CATSEGGGGVGEQFF	TGTGCCACCAGTGAGGGGGGAGGCGGAGTAGGGGAGCAGTTCTTC	-	TRBV24-1	-	TRBJ2-1
CASSVGVQDEQYF	TGTGCCAGCAGTGTGGGCGTCCAAGACGAGCAGTACTTC	-	TRBV6-4	-	TRBJ2-7
CASSFGSGVVGELFF	TGTGCCAGCAGCTTCGGAAGCGGGGTAGTCGGGGAGCTGTTTTTT	TRBD2	TRBV11-2	-	TRBJ2-2
CASSLTSGRADTQYF	TGTGCTAGCAGCCTCACTAGCGGGAGAGCAGATACGCAGTATTTT	TRBD2	TRBV7-7	-	TRBJ2-3
CASSIRSGSGNQPQHF	TGTGCCAGTAGTATAAGATCAGGTTCGGGCAATCAGCCCCAGCATTTT	-	TRBV19	-	TRBJ1-5
CASSEPGTDLIIDTQYF	TGTGCCAGCAGTGAACCTGGAACAGACCTCATCATAGATACGCAGTATTTT	-	TRBV6-1	-	TRBJ2-3
CASSLDPGDSTEAFF	TGTGCCAGCAGCTTAGATCCAGGGGATAGCACTGAAGCTTTCTTT	-	TRBV11-2	-	TRBJ1-1
CASSQEFVADHQPQHF	TGCGCCAGCAGCCAAGAGTTTGTGGCGGATCATCAGCCCCAGCATTTT	-	TRBV4-1	-	TRBJ1-5
CASSALGQEADTQYF	TGTGCCAGCAGTGCGTTGGGTCAGGAAGCCGATACGCAGTATTTT	-	TRBV2	-	TRBJ2-3
CASSYSDRNTEAFF	TGTGCCAGCAGTTACTCGGACAGGAACACTGAAGCTTTCTTT	-	TRBV6-5	few	TRBJ1-1
CASSLLAGSYEQYF	TGCGCCAGCAGCTTACTAGCGGGGTCCTACGAGCAGTACTTC	TRBD2	TRBV5-1	-	TRBJ2-7
CASSFGTEYNEQFF	TGTGCCAGCAGCTTCGGGACAGAATACAATGAGCAGTTCTTC	TRBD1	TRBV3-1/TRBV3-2	-	TRBJ2-1
CASSSTGVDYGYTF	TGTGCCAGCAGCTCGACAGGGGTTGACTATGGCTACACCTTC	TRBD1	TRBV7-9	-	TRBJ1-2
CASSGQGANEKLFF	TGTGCCAGCAGTGGACAGGGGGCTAATGAAAAACTGTTTTTT	TRBD1	TRBV25-1	-	TRBJ1-4
CASRGQGAHEQYF	TGTGCCAGTAGGGGACAGGGGGCCCACGAGCAGTACTTC	TRBD1	TRBV19	-	TRBJ2-7
CASSAGGSLNTEAFF	TGTGCCAGCAGTGCCGGCGGCAGCCTGAACACTGAAGCTTTCTTT	-	TRBV2	-	TRBJ1-1
CASSSTLSGNTIYF	TGTGCCAGCAGCTCGACACTCTCTGGAAACACCATATATTTT	-	TRBV7-2	-	TRBJ1-3
CASSQTQGLNTEAFF	TGTGCCAGCAGCCAAACACAGGGCTTGAACACTGAAGCTTTCTTT	-	TRBV4-2	once	TRBJ1-1
CASSFGTGSGQPQHF	TGTGCCAGCAGCTTCGGGACAGGGTCAGGTCAGCCCCAGCATTTT	TRBD1	TRBV7-8	-	TRBJ1-5
CASSQLGGTEAFF	TGTGCCAGCAGCCAACTGGGGGGGACTGAAGCTTTCTTT	-	TRBV3-1/TRBV3-2	-	TRBJ1-1
CASSQVKGLATDTQYF	TGTGCCAGCAGCCAAGTCAAGGGACTAGCAACAGATACGCAGTATTTT	TRBD2	TRBV3-1/TRBV3-2	-	TRBJ2-3
CASSDPGQGFAEQYF	TGTGCCAGCAGCGACCCGGGACAGGGTTTCGCCGAGCAGTACTTC	TRBD1	TRBV7-9	-	TRBJ2-7
CASSLQAGNEQFF	TGTGCCAGCAGTTTACAGGCGGGCAATGAGCAGTTCTTC	-	TRBV12-3/TRBV12-4	-	TRBJ2-1
CASSYGTGAYEQYF	TGTGCCAGCAGCTACGGGACAGGGGCCTACGAGCAGTACTTC	TRBD1	TRBV5-8	few	TRBJ2-7
CASSDLDREDPHGYTF	TGTGCCAGCAGTGACCTGGACAGAGAGGACCCCCATGGCTACACCTTC	-	TRBV6-4	-	TRBJ1-2
CASSIQGPGSGELFF	TGTGCCAGTAGTATCCAAGGGCCGGGGAGCGGGGAGCTGTTTTTT	-	TRBV19	-	TRBJ2-2
CASSAPGTEYEQYF	TGTGCCAGTAGTGCTCCCGGGACAGAATACGAGCAGTACTTC	TRBD1	TRBV19	-	TRBJ2-7
CASSIGTAREQYF	TGTGCCAGTAGTATCGGGACAGCTCGGGAGCAGTACTTC	TRBD1	TRBV19	once	TRBJ2-7
CASRNSESSYNEQFF	TGTGCCAGCAGGAATAGCGAAAGCTCCTACAATGAGCAGTTCTTC	-	TRBV2	-	TRBJ2-1
CASSENSYRKVAFF	TGTGCCAGCAGTGAAAACAGTTACAGAAAGGTCGCTTTCTTT	-	TRBV2	-	TRBJ1-1
CASSKVGRVSYEQYF	TGTGCCAGCAGCAAAGTGGGCAGGGTCTCCTACGAGCAGTACTTC	-	TRBV21-1	-	TRBJ2-7
CASLGGTGLGGGEQYF	TGTGCCAGCTTGGGCGGGACAGGGCTCGGAGGGGGCGAGCAGTACTTC	TRBD1	TRBV18	-	TRBJ2-7
CASSSPGQGHNEQFF	TGTGCCAGCAGTTCCCCGGGACAGGGCCACAATGAGCAGTTCTTC	TRBD1	TRBV27	once	TRBJ2-1
CASNDRVNEKLFF	TGTGCCTCAAATGACAGGGTTAATGAAAAACTGTTTTTT	TRBD1	TRBV6-6	-	TRBJ1-4
CAWSVQLAGATDTQYF	TGTGCCTGGAGTGTTCAACTAGCGGGAGCGACAGATACGCAGTATTTT	TRBD2	TRBV30	-	TRBJ2-3
CASSPRQGTSAYNEQFF	TGTGCCAGCAGCCCAAGACAGGGAACGAGTGCCTACAATGAGCAGTTCTTC	TRBD1	TRBV7-9	-	TRBJ2-1
CASSQSPGYNSPLHF	TGCGCCAGCAGCCAATCCCCGGGGTATAATTCACCCCTCCACTTT	-	TRBV4-1	-	TRBJ1-6
CASSFGSYNEQFF	TGTGCCAGCAGTTTTGGCAGCTACAATGAGCAGTTCTTC	-	TRBV27	-	TRBJ2-1
CASSQDPTGGNGYTF	TGCGCCAGCAGCCAAGATCCGACAGGGGGCAATGGCTACACCTTC	TRBD1	TRBV4-1	-	TRBJ1-2
CASSYSRRGVSYEQYF	TGTGCCAGCAGTTACTCTCGGCGGGGGGTCTCCTACGAGCAGTACTTC	TRBD2	TRBV6-5	-	TRBJ2-7
CASSLPSGIYNEQFF	TGTGCCAGCAGTTTACCTAGCGGGATTTACAATGAGCAGTTCTTC	TRBD2	TRBV27	-	TRBJ2-1
CASSLVTGQGNGYTF	TGTGCCAGCAGCTTAGTAACGGGGCAGGGGAATGGCTACACCTTC	-	TRBV7-2	-	TRBJ1-2
CATSDTRGGDNEQFF	TGTGCCACCAGTGATACACGGGGGGGAGACAATGAGCAGTTCTTC	TRBD2	TRBV24-1	-	TRBJ2-1
CASSPGAYNEQFF	TGTGCCAGCAGTCCCGGGGCCTACAATGAGCAGTTCTTC	-	TRBV6-5	-	TRBJ2-1
CASSRAGPHTGELFF	TGTGCCAGCAGTCGCGCGGGACCTCACACCGGGGAGCTGTTTTTT	-	TRBV6-5	-	TRBJ2-2
CASSLWGGQNYGYTF	TGTGCCAGCAGCCTTTGGGGGGGCCAAAACTATGGCTACACCTTC	-	TRBV6-5	-	TRBJ1-2
CASSYRTTTAAYNEQFF	TGTGCCAGCAGCTACAGGACTACGACAGCGGCTTACAATGAGCAGTTCTTC	-	TRBV7-8	-	TRBJ2-1
CASSSPRRANEQFF	TGTGCCAGCAGTTCCCCTCGGAGGGCCAATGAGCAGTTCTTC	-	TRBV11-1	-	TRBJ2-1
CASPGETDTQYF	TGTGCCAGCCCCGGGGAGACAGATACGCAGTATTTT	-	TRBV9	-	TRBJ2-3
CASSLGPGRGNTIYF	TGTGCCAGCAGCTTAGGCCCAGGGCGTGGAAACACCATATATTTT	-	TRBV7-2	-	TRBJ1-3
CASREPGGLRIYNEQFF	TGTGCCAGCAGGGAGCCAGGGGGACTTCGGATTTACAATGAGCAGTTCTTC	-	TRBV2	-	TRBJ2-1
CASSEILAGQETQYF	TGTGCCAGCAGTGAAATCTTGGCGGGACAAGAGACCCAGTACTTC	-	TRBV2	-	TRBJ2-5
CASSTHSGGSYNEQFF	TGTGCCAGTAGTACTCATAGCGGGGGCTCCTACAATGAGCAGTTCTTC	TRBD2	TRBV19	-	TRBJ2-1
CATSRGSGVYEQYF	TGTGCCACCAGCAGGGGTAGTGGAGTCTACGAGCAGTACTTC	-	TRBV15	-	TRBJ2-7
CSVGPGAGATDTQYF	TGCAGCGTTGGCCCGGGAGCGGGAGCGACAGATACGCAGTATTTT	TRBD2	TRBV29-1	-	TRBJ2-3